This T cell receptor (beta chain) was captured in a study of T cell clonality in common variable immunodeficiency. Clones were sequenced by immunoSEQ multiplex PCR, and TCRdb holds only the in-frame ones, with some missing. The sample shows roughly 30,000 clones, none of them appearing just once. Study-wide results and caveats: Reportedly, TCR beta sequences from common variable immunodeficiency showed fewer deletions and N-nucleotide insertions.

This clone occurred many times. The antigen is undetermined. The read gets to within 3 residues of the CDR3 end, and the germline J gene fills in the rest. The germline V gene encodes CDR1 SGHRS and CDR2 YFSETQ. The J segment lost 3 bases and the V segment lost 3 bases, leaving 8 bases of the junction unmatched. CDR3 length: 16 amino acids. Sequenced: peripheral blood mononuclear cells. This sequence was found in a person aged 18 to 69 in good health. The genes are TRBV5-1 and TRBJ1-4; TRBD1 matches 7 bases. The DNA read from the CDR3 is TGCGCCAGCAGCTCTGGGACAGCCTTCTCTAATGAAAAA. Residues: CASSSGTAFSNEK. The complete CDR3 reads CASSSGTAFSNEKLFF.